This T cell receptor (beta chain) was found in a study of PD-L1 blockade in urothelial cancer. In the study overall: Every 3 weeks, patients received intravenous atezolizumab 1,200 mg, beginning 2014. Males with urothelial cancer arising in the bladder constituted most of the roughly 30 patients. Blood-derived samples held a median 141,255 T cells.

The method was immunoSEQ multiplex PCR; TCRdb's version includes in-frame clones alone and lacks a portion of them. The repertoire holds more than 95,000 clones, with about 82% as singletons. Time point described: peripheral blood 6 weeks after treatment start. In germline, CDR1 is LNHDA, CDR2 SQIVND (reference sequence). The CDR3 runs 16 residues. Trimming at V came to 5 bases and at J to 5 bases, leaving 14 bases not matched to a gene. The clonotype originates from a man aged 50 or older with urothelial cancer. The chain couples TRBV19 to TRBJ1-1; 7 positions agree with TRBD1. The source material was PBMCs, sampled around atezolizumab (anti-PD-L1) treatment. The CDR3 sequence is CASSYLTGTQFTEAFF. CDR3 nucleotide sequence: TGTGCCAGTAGTTATTTGACAGGGACCCAGTTTACTGAAGCTTTCTTT.